Sequencing of this T cell receptor beta chain was carried out in a study of T cells in Graves' hyperthyroidism and ophthalmopathy. The study enrolled patients aged 18 to 65 with newly diagnosed hyperthyroidism of under 2 months' duration. Clinical symptoms, serum thyroxine, TRAb, thyroid ultrasound and orbital computed tomography informed diagnoses. The PBMCs were taken from roughly 10 ml of fresh peripheral blood. In this sample, this clonotype turned up many times. The CDR3 spans 13 residues. Trimming took off 8 bases at V and 7 bases at J, with 14 bases between the two ends. Germline V lookup: CDR1 MNHEY, CDR2 SMNVEV (reference sequence). RNA transcripts provided the source from which TCR beta CDR3 regions were amplified. The HTBI primer set served for first-round RT-PCR of the TCR CDR3. TCRdb itself ran the multiplex PCR reads through MiXCR, one entry per CDR3 protein. The sample lists roughly 700,000 distinct CDR3 sequences, about 18% occurring once.

The sequenced sample was blood. This chain connects TRBV27 to TRBJ2-2, with D tentatively TRBD2 (6 bases). The TCR sequence derives from a man aged 50-60 years with Graves' hyperthyroidism. As DNA, the CDR3 is TGTGCCAGCGCCGGACTATCCAACGGGGAGCTGTTTTTT. Translated: CASAGLSNGELFF.